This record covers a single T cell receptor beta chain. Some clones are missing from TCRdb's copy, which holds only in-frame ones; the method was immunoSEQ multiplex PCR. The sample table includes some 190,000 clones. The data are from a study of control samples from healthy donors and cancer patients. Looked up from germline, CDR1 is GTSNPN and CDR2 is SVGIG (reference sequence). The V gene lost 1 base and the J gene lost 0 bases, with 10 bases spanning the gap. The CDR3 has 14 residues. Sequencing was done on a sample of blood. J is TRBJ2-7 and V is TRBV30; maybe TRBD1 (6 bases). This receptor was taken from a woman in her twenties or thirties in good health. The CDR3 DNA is TGTGCCTGGAGTGGGACAGTAAGCTCCTACGAGCAGTACTTC. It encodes CAWSGTVSSYEQYF.